This entry describes one TCR beta chain. Its antigen is currently unknown. The PCR had 60 Vbeta and 13 Jbeta primers. Sequenced by immunoSEQ multiplex PCR; TCRdb stores in-frame clones only, minus some. The table includes 130,000 or so clones, roughly 8.8% detected once. The data were obtained in a study of cytomegalovirus exposure and HLA in healthy donors. Overall study: Most genotyped donors, around four fifths of 300 to 400, had Caucasian-associated genetic ancestry.

This CDR3 region has 15 residues. Trimming took off 5 bases at V and 0 bases at J, with 11 bases between the two ends. CDR1 and CDR2 from the germline V gene are MNHEY and SVGAGI. Study conclusions and caveats: The study designated 150 to 200 TCR beta chains cytomegalovirus-associated. Per a prior analysis, the majority of TCR beta V segments were productive roughly 87% or roughly 30% of the time.

V is TRBV6-5 and J is TRBJ1-5; tentatively, D is TRBD1 (5 bases). The receptor was isolated from a woman aged 40 to 50 in good health and CMV-seropositive. Sequencing was carried out using PBMCs. CDR3 DNA sequence: TGTGCCAGCAGTCCCGGGGGGTATAGCAATCAGCCCCAGCATTTT. Its protein product is CASSPGGYSNQPQHF.